The subject of this entry is one T cell receptor (beta chain). Repertoires were generated with immunoSEQ multiplex PCR, while TCRdb's copy carries only in-frame clones and drops some. The data show 350,000 to 500,000 clones, with more than 70% seen just once and 1.4% held by the top ten. Germline CDR1 and CDR2: LNHDA and SQIVND (reference sequence). The CDR3 sequence is 15 residues long. Losses at the gene ends were 4 bases for V and 5 bases for J; bases not matched to a gene: 5. The record originates from a study of blood T cell repertoires in COVID-19. Study-level background: Sample material is recorded as cDNA or gDNA derived from T cells, B-cell-depleted T cells, or PBMCs.

Participant age was roughly 18 to 90 years, and participants resided in roughly 25 US areas. Participant-given clinical history determined each cohort assignment. Exposed enrollees had met someone with a PCR-confirmed or clinician-diagnosed COVID-19 case at some point within the 2 weeks before study entry. The chain uses TRBV19 and TRBJ1-6; 7 positions agree with TRBD1. The clonotype comes from a woman younger than 30 who had been exposed to COVID-19. The sample taken for sequencing was PBMCs or T cells enriched from blood (not recorded which). This chain's CDR3 is CASSTKTGNNSPLHF. The CDR3 nucleotides read TGTGCCAGTAGTACTAAGACAGGGAATAATTCACCCCTCCACTTT.